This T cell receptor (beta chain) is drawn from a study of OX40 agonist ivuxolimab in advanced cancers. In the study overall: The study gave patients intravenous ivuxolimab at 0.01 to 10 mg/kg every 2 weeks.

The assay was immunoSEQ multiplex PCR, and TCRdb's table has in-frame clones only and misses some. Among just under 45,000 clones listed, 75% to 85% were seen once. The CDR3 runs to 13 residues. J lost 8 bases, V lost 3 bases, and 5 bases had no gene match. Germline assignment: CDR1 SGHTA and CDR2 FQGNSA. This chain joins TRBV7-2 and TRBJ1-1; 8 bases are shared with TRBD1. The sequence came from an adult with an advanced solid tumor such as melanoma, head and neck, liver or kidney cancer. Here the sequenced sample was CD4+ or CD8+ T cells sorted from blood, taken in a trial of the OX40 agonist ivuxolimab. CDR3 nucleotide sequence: TGTGCCAGCAGCTTGACAGGGGAAGGGGAAGCTTTCTTT. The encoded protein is CASSLTGEGEAFF.